A selection of T cell receptor beta chains follows, all from one sample in a study of cytomegalovirus exposure and HLA in healthy donors. Repertoires were generated with immunoSEQ multiplex PCR, while TCRdb's copy carries only in-frame clones and drops some. Found here are approximately 180,000 clones, approximately 80% of them singletons; the top ten hold roughly 5%. The sample was PBMCs. The receptor set was obtained from a man in his late teens or twenties in good health and CMV-seronegative. CDR3s include the opening cysteine and the closing phenylalanine or tryptophan. D genes are given only for firm matches. Clone size is shown for a subset of rows, as once, few, many or a class of expanded clone.

v_gene	abundance	d_gene	j_gene	CDR3nt	CDR3aa
TRBV13	-	-	TRBJ2-7	TGTGCCAGCAGCTTAGGCTTTAGGGGCCCTTCCTACGAGCAGTACTTC	CASSLGFRGPSYEQYF
TRBV9	-	-	TRBJ2-7	TGTGCCAGCAGCGTAGCGACCGCGGGCGAGCAGTACTTC	CASSVATAGEQYF
TRBV27	-	TRBD2	TRBJ2-7	TGTGCCAGCAGTTCACTGGTAGCGGGAGGGAGGTTCTACGAGCAGTACTTC	CASSSLVAGGRFYEQYF
TRBV5-1	-	TRBD1	TRBJ1-6	TGCGCCAGCAGCTTCGGACAGGGGCAGGGTTCACCCCTCCACTTT	CASSFGQGQGSPLHF
TRBV27	-	TRBD2	TRBJ2-7	TGTGCCAGCAGCTCGGGACTAGCGGGCGAGCAGTACTTC	CASSSGLAGEQYF
TRBV7-6	-	-	TRBJ2-1	TGTGCCAGCAGCTCAGAAATCAATGAGCAGTTCTTC	CASSSEINEQFF
TRBV6-5	-	TRBD1	TRBJ1-1	TGTGCCAGCAGAACAGGGGGCGCGTACACTGAAGCTTTCTTT	CASRTGGAYTEAFF
TRBV19	-	TRBD2	TRBJ2-7	TGTGCCAGTAGTATAGACCTCTCCGGGACTAGGCGGACGGGGGAGCAGTACTTC	CASSIDLSGTRRTGEQYF
TRBV6-5	-	-	TRBJ1-1	TGTGCCAGCAGTTACACCCCGGGTGGGGCTGGTACTGAAGCTTTCTTT	CASSYTPGGAGTEAFF
TRBV7-9	-	-	TRBJ2-1	TGTTCCAGCAGCGACTACGGGGGTGGGGACAATGAGCAGTTCTTC	CSSSDYGGGDNEQFF
TRBV4-1	-	TRBD1	TRBJ2-7	TGCGCCAGCAGCCAAGCGGGACAGGGGACCTACGAGCAGTACTTC	CASSQAGQGTYEQYF
TRBV28	-	TRBD1	TRBJ2-3	TGTGCCAGCAGTTTATCCTACCCAGGGGGATTCGCAGATACGCAGTATTTT	CASSLSYPGGFADTQYF
TRBV11-2	-	TRBD2	TRBJ2-1	TGTGCCAGCAGCCCCCGGGCGGCTAGCGGGAACTACAATGAGCAGTTCTTC	CASSPRAASGNYNEQFF
TRBV6-5	-	TRBD2	TRBJ2-7	TGTGCCAGCAGTGCCCCCGGGACTAGCGAGCAGTACTTC	CASSAPGTSEQYF
TRBV18	-	TRBD2	TRBJ2-1	TGTGCCAGCTCCGGACTAGCGGGGGAGCAGTTCTTC	CASSGLAGEQFF
TRBV4-1	-	-	TRBJ1-6	TGCGCCAGCAGCCATCCGCGGGGGGAGGTTTCACCCCTCCACTTT	CASSHPRGEVSPLHF
TRBV11-2	few	TRBD1	TRBJ2-7	TGTGCCAGCAGCCGGGGACAGGCCTACGAGCAGTACTTC	CASSRGQAYEQYF
TRBV4-1	-	-	TRBJ2-7	TGCGCCAGCAGCCAAGATGCAGGAAGGAACGAGCAGTACTTC	CASSQDAGRNEQYF
TRBV28	-	TRBD1	TRBJ1-2	TGTGCCAGCAGTTCCTCGGGACAGGTCTTTCCTAACTATGGCTACACCTTC	CASSSSGQVFPNYGYTF
TRBV5-1	once	TRBD1	TRBJ1-2	TGCGCCAGCAGCTTGACCCAGGGACAGTTGTCCTATGGCTACACCTTC	CASSLTQGQLSYGYTF
TRBV11-3	-	TRBD2	TRBJ2-1	TGTGCCAGCAGCTCTAGGGGCGGGGGAACCTACAATGAGCAGTTCTTC	CASSSRGGGTYNEQFF
TRBV15	few	-	TRBJ2-1	TGTGCCACCAGCCCCGGGACTCAAGTTACAAATGAGCAGTTCTTC	CATSPGTQVTNEQFF
TRBV7-9	-	TRBD1	TRBJ1-5	TGTGCCAGCAGCTTAGGTGAGGGGGCGAAGGGGCCCCAGCATTTT	CASSLGEGAKGPQHF
TRBV5-4	-	TRBD1	TRBJ2-2	TGTGCCAGCAGCTTGTTACAGGGGTCCACCGGGGAGCTGTTTTTT	CASSLLQGSTGELFF
TRBV19	-	-	TRBJ2-1	TGTGCCAGTAGTATCGATTCTCGTAGCTCCTACAATGAGCAGTTCTTC	CASSIDSRSSYNEQFF
TRBV12-5	-	TRBD1	TRBJ1-2	TGTGCTAGTGGTCCTCCCGGGACAGGGGCAGTGGATGGCTACACCTTC	CASGPPGTGAVDGYTF
TRBV27	-	-	TRBJ1-5	TGTGCCAGCAGTTTATCGCTAGAACCCAACCAGCCCCAGCATTTT	CASSLSLEPNQPQHF
TRBV7-2	-	-	TRBJ1-1	TGTGCCAGCAGCCAATCGAGGGTGACTGAAGCTTTCTTT	CASSQSRVTEAFF
TRBV28	-	TRBD1	TRBJ1-1	TGTGCCAGCAGTTTAACCTGGAGATTGACAGGGGTGGCTTTCTTT	CASSLTWRLTGVAFF
TRBV15	-	TRBD2	TRBJ2-7	TGTGCCACCAGCAGGGGAGCGCTAGCGGGAGCCTACGAGCAGTACTTC	CATSRGALAGAYEQYF
TRBV9	once	-	TRBJ2-1	TGTGCCAGCAGCGTATTCAGCGATACCTACAATGAGCAGTTCTTC	CASSVFSDTYNEQFF
TRBV14	-	TRBD2	TRBJ2-1	TGTGCCAGCAGCCAGATTGGACTAGCGAATAACAATGAGCAGTTCTTC	CASSQIGLANNNEQFF
TRBV5-4	-	TRBD2	TRBJ2-1	TGTGCCAGCAGCTTGGGGCTAGCGGGGGGTCGTTCTGCGAATGAGCAGTTCTTC	CASSLGLAGGRSANEQFF
TRBV19	-	TRBD1	TRBJ2-6	TGTGCCAGTAGTAGGACAGGGGTCAGCTCTGGGGCCAACGTCCTGACTTTC	CASSRTGVSSGANVLTF
TRBV25-1	-	-	TRBJ2-5	TGTGCCAGCACTAAGAGGGTTCTGTACCAAGAGACCCAGTACTTC	CASTKRVLYQETQYF
TRBV7-9	-	TRBD1	TRBJ1-4	TGTGCCAGCAGGGGACAGGGGCGGGACGAAAAACTGTTTTTT	CASRGQGRDEKLFF
TRBV6-5	few	-	TRBJ2-7	TGTGCCAGCAGTTATGAAGAGGGAACGGGATCCTACGAGCAGTACTTC	CASSYEEGTGSYEQYF
TRBV6-1	-	-	TRBJ1-2	TGTGCCAGCAGTGCCACCTCGTCGGGTAACTATGGCTACACCTTC	CASSATSSGNYGYTF
TRBV21-1	few	-	TRBJ2-5	TGTGCCAGCAGCAAAGTCAATCCAGGGGAGACCCAGTACTTC	CASSKVNPGETQYF
TRBV27	-	-	TRBJ1-1	TGTGCCAGCAGCCACGGGGGGAGGAACACTGAAGCTTTCTTT	CASSHGGRNTEAFF